This TCR beta chain was recorded in a study of blood T cell repertoires in COVID-19. Produced via immunoSEQ multiplex PCR; TCRdb's table is partial and in-frame only. The table shows 60,000 to 70,000 clones, with around 88% occurring only once. Germline trimming cut 3 bases from V and 3 bases from J; bases unmatched to any gene: 4. The CDR3 spans 15 residues. Germline V lookup: CDR1 MDHEN, CDR2 SYDVKM. The clonotype originates from a man aged 35 to 55 with COVID-19, enrolled during active disease. Sample: peripheral blood. The chain joins TRBV28 to TRBJ1-4; TRBD1 aligns across 7 bases. CDR3 coding DNA: TGTGCCAGCAGTTTCAGGGGGTTGTCTAATGAAAAACTGTTTTTT. Translation: CASSFRGLSNEKLFF.